The 8 T cell receptor beta chains presented below share a single source sample, sequenced in a study of T cells in Graves' hyperthyroidism and ophthalmopathy. The TCR beta CDR3 regions underwent amplification using RNA transcripts as the source. HTBI primers were employed in a first-round RT-PCR of the TCR CDR3. MiXCR, applied by TCRdb to the multiplex PCR reads, yields one record per CDR3 protein. The sample has some 800,000 distinct CDR3 sequences; around 38% are singletons. Sequences were obtained from blood. The source is a man younger than 30 with Graves' hyperthyroidism.

V usage is TRBV5-1 and J usage is TRBJ2-7; possible D gene TRBD2, 6 bases. Deletions cut 4 bases from V and 2 bases from J, with 16 bases between. In germline, CDR1 is SGHRS, CDR2 YFSETQ. This CDR3 region has 15 residues. The chain's CDR3 is CASSPLWGETYEQYF. CDR3 DNA: TGCGCCAGCAGCCCCCTTTGGGGGGAGACCTACGAGCAGTACTTC.

This clonotype was seen ten or more times. The chain combines TRBV7-2 with TRBJ1-1, with D possibly being TRBD1 (6 bases). V gave up 5 bases and J gave up 0 bases, with 13 bases separating them. CDR3 size: 15 residues. CDR1 is SGHTA, CDR2 FQGNSA, per germline. CDR3 sequence (DNA): TGTGCCAGCAGCCCACACGGGACATTGAACACTGAAGCTTTCTTT. Translation: CASSPHGTLNTEAFF.

With regard to this clonotype: Germline and junction disagree at one end, which may indicate a read error. The chain couples TRBV7-9 to TRBJ2-7, with D uncertain. This CDR3 is built from 14 residues. Germline CDR1 SEHNR, CDR2 FQNEAQ (reference sequence). CDR3 coding DNA: TGCGCCAGCAGCCCCGGGCAGGAGTCCTACGAGCAGTACTTC. Encoded protein: CASSPGQESYEQYF.

Notes on this clonotype: This may arise from a read error, as a much more abundant clone is one base away. This chain uses TRBV10-3 with TRBJ1-4, with D possibly being TRBD1 (5 bases). V was cut by 8 bases and J by 8 bases, with 12 bases left in between. CDR1 ENHRY and CDR2 SYGVKD come from the germline V gene. The CDR3 spans 12 residues. This chain's CDR3 is CAIGGLSEKLFF. CDR3 coding DNA: TGTGCCATCGGGGGACTGTCCGAAAAACTGTTTTTT.

This clonotype was seen many times. The chain carries TRBV24-1 and TRBJ2-5; no firm D call. Germline CDR1 is KGHDR and CDR2 is SFDVKD. The CDR3 is 16 residues long. V dropped 2 bases and J dropped 5 bases, with 17 bases sitting between them. The CDR3 sequence is CATSDSLGPELETQYF. DNA of the CDR3: TGTGCCACCAGTGATTCTCTGGGCCCTGAGCTGGAGACCCAGTACTTC.

The chain links TRBV25-1 to TRBJ2-5, with D tentatively TRBD1 (5 bases). V gave up 5 bases and J gave up 1 base, with 11 bases separating them. This CDR3 has 14 residues. CDR1 MGHDK and CDR2 SYGVNS come from the germline V gene. The CDR3 loop reads CASSRQPLQETQYF. Written as DNA, the CDR3 is TGTGCCAGCAGTCGACAGCCACTCCAAGAGACCCAGTACTTC.

This clonotype has only a few counts. The junction differs from germline at one of its ends, possibly a read error. The chain has TRBV20-1 and TRBJ2-7; no firm D call. Germline V CDR1 and CDR2: DFQATT, SNEGSKA (reference sequence). The CDR3 loop spans 11 amino acids. Here the CDR3 DNA reads TGCAGTGCTGGAGATTACAACGAGCAGTACTTC. Translating it yields CSAGDYNEQYF.

This clonotype was detected many times. This chain uses TRBV7-9 with TRBJ1-6; D might be TRBD1 (5 bases). This CDR3 comprises 15 residues. The germline gives CDR1 SEHNR, CDR2 FQNEAQ (reference sequence). V gave up 8 bases and J gave up 5 bases, with 16 bases separating them. CDR3 in DNA: TGTGCCAGCTCAGATAGGGGCGGTCATAATTCACCCCTCCACTTT. Protein product: CASSDRGGHNSPLHF.